The 14 T cell receptor beta chains below all came from one sample that was sequenced in a study of T cell repertoires in cytomegalovirus infection. TCRdb reanalysed the reads using MiXCR and keeps one entry per CDR3 protein. In the table there are a few hundred thousand distinct CDR3 sequences, around 9.5% of which are singletons. Sequences were obtained from PBMCs. These receptors all come from a human donor in good health (CMV status not recorded). Some clones in this sample may be carry-over from other donors' samples.

This clonotype has at least ten counts. V and J are TRBV7-2 and TRBJ2-5; D uncertain. Germline CDR1 SGHTA, CDR2 FQGNSA. V lost 5 bases, J lost 1 base, and 11 bases lay in between. This CDR3 has 14 residues. The CDR3 nucleotides read TGTGCCAGCAGCCTCGTCCTTCCCCAAGAGACCCAGTACTTC. It is translated as CASSLVLPQETQYF.

This clonotype was recorded many times. This chain links TRBV4-2 with TRBJ1-2; D is unclear. The CDR3 covers 16 residues. V lost 0 bases and J 5 bases, leaving 16 bases between the germline ends. Germline V gene lookup returns CDR1 LGHNA and CDR2 YNFKEQ. The CDR3 is CASSQDGLGREYGYTF. Here the CDR3 DNA reads TGTGCCAGCAGCCAAGACGGTTTAGGGAGGGAATATGGCTACACCTTC.

In its sample, this clonotype was seen many times. This rearrangement joins TRBV7-8 to TRBJ2-1, with TRBD2 matching over 13 bases. CDR3 length: 14 amino acids. V lost 4 bases to trimming and J lost 9 bases; unmatched junction nucleotides: 3. In germline, CDR1 is SGHVS, CDR2 FQNEAQ. The CDR3 loop reads CASSSRLAGGEQFF. The CDR3 nucleotides are TGTGCCAGCAGCTCGAGACTAGCGGGGGGTGAGCAGTTCTTC.

This clonotype was counted between two and nine times. This sequence joins TRBV20-1 and TRBJ1-4; D remains ambiguous. Between the trimmed V and J ends, which lost 2 bases and 7 bases, there was a span of 14 bases. The CDR3 contains 14 residues. Germline V gives CDR1 DFQATT, CDR2 SNEGSKA (reference sequence). This CDR3 reads CSARIGFPPEKLFF. CDR3 bases: TGCAGTGCTAGAATTGGGTTCCCTCCTGAAAAACTGTTTTTT.

In this sample, this clonotype turned up many times. V gene TRBV11-1 combines with J gene TRBJ2-1; tentatively, D is TRBD2 (7 bases). The V and J ends lost 1 base and 7 bases respectively, with 17 bases between them. CDR3 length equals 16 residues. Per germline, CDR1 SGHAT and CDR2 FQDESV (reference sequence). CDR3 loop: CASSLGGGGQRNEQFF. The CDR3 DNA reads TGTGCCAGCAGCTTAGGGGGGGGGGGGCAGCGAAATGAGCAGTTCTTC.

This chain uses TRBV6-6 with TRBJ1-1; D possibly corresponds to TRBD1 (6 bases). This CDR3 is built from 17 residues. Germline V gene data show CDR1 as MNHNY and CDR2 as SVGAGI (reference sequence). Trimming shortened V by 2 bases and J by 1 base, and 17 bases separated the two germline ends. The CDR3 sequence is CASSYPLPGTSNTEAFF. The CDR3 nucleotides read TGTGCCAGCAGTTACCCCTTACCCGGGACATCGAACACTGAAGCTTTCTTT.

This clonotype was seen repeatedly, ten times or more. The rearrangement links TRBV27 to TRBJ1-6; perhaps TRBD1 as D (5 bases). The CDR3 is 14 amino acids. Trimming removed 6 bases from V and 3 bases from J, with 9 bases in between. Germline V lookup: CDR1 MNHEY, CDR2 SMNVEV (reference sequence). This chain's CDR3 is CASRQAYYNSPLHF. The CDR3 DNA reads as TGTGCCAGCAGACAGGCTTACTATAATTCACCCCTCCACTTT.

This clonotype has a count of ten or more. This chain connects TRBV7-9 to TRBJ1-6, with D perhaps TRBD1 (5 bases). The CDR3 totals 14 residues. V lost 3 bases, J lost 6 bases, and 9 bases lay in between. The germline gives CDR1 SEHNR, CDR2 FQNEAQ (reference sequence). The chain's CDR3 is CASSLEGANSPLHF. DNA for the CDR3: TGTGCCAGCAGCTTGGAAGGGGCTAATTCACCCCTCCACTTT.

This clonotype was detected a few times. The chain uses TRBV10-3 and TRBJ1-6; D call uncertain. The CDR3 loop spans 11 amino acids. Trimming shortened V by 2 bases and J by 10 bases, and 3 bases separated the two germline ends. Germline V gene lookup returns CDR1 ENHRY and CDR2 SYGVKD. CDR3 sequence reads: CAISEGSPLHF. The CDR3 nucleotides are TGTGCCATCAGTGAGGGCTCACCCCTCCACTTT.

This clonotype was seen repeatedly, ten times or more. V and J are TRBV6-6 and TRBJ2-1; possibly TRBD2 for D (6 bases). Germline-derived CDR1 and CDR2 are MNHNY and SVGAGI (reference sequence). Trimming shortened V by 0 bases and J by 3 bases, and 15 bases separated the two germline ends. The CDR3 contains 17 residues. The CDR3 coding sequence is TGTGCCAGCAGTTACTCGATTATGGGGGGACTCTACAATGAGCAGTTCTTC. Translation gives CASSYSIMGGLYNEQFF.

This clonotype was seen at least ten times. This CDR3 reads CATRLAGGTGELFF. In DNA form, the CDR3 reads TGTGCCACCAGACTAGCGGGAGGCACCGGGGAGCTGTTTTTT. This chain links TRBV19 with TRBJ2-2; 13 bases match TRBD2. There are 14 residues in the CDR3. Germline loops: CDR1 LNHDA, CDR2 SQIVND (reference sequence). J lost 4 bases, V lost 10 bases, and 3 bases had no gene match.

The chain joins TRBV20-1 to TRBJ2-1; D gene unclear. The CDR3 has 14 residues. Germline V gives CDR1 DFQATT, CDR2 SNEGSKA (reference sequence). V dropped 4 bases and J dropped 0 bases, with 10 bases sitting between them. The CDR3 DNA reads TGCAGTGCTAAAGGACCTAGCTCCTACAATGAGCAGTTCTTC. Translation gives CSAKGPSSYNEQFF.

Worth noting for this clonotype: A much more abundant neighbour one base away suggests this may be a read error. The gene calls are TRBV7-6 and TRBJ2-5; D perhaps matches TRBD2 (5 bases). The V and J ends lost 6 bases and 5 bases respectively, with 13 bases between them. The CDR3 has 13 amino acids. The germline V gene encodes CDR1 SGHVS and CDR2 FNYEAQ. CDR3 loop: CASRERERETQYF. DNA for the CDR3: TGTGCCAGCAGGGAAAGGGAGAGGGAGACCCAGTACTTC.

This chain joins TRBV6-4 and TRBJ1-6, with D possibly matching TRBD1 (5 bases). V dropped 6 bases and J dropped 5 bases, with 11 bases sitting between them. This CDR3 spans 14 amino acids. Per the germline V gene, CDR1 is MRHNA and CDR2 is SNTAGT. CDR3 sequence: CASSPGTNNSPLHF. The CDR3, as DNA: TGTGCCAGCAGCCCCGGGACCAATAATTCACCCCTCCACTTT.